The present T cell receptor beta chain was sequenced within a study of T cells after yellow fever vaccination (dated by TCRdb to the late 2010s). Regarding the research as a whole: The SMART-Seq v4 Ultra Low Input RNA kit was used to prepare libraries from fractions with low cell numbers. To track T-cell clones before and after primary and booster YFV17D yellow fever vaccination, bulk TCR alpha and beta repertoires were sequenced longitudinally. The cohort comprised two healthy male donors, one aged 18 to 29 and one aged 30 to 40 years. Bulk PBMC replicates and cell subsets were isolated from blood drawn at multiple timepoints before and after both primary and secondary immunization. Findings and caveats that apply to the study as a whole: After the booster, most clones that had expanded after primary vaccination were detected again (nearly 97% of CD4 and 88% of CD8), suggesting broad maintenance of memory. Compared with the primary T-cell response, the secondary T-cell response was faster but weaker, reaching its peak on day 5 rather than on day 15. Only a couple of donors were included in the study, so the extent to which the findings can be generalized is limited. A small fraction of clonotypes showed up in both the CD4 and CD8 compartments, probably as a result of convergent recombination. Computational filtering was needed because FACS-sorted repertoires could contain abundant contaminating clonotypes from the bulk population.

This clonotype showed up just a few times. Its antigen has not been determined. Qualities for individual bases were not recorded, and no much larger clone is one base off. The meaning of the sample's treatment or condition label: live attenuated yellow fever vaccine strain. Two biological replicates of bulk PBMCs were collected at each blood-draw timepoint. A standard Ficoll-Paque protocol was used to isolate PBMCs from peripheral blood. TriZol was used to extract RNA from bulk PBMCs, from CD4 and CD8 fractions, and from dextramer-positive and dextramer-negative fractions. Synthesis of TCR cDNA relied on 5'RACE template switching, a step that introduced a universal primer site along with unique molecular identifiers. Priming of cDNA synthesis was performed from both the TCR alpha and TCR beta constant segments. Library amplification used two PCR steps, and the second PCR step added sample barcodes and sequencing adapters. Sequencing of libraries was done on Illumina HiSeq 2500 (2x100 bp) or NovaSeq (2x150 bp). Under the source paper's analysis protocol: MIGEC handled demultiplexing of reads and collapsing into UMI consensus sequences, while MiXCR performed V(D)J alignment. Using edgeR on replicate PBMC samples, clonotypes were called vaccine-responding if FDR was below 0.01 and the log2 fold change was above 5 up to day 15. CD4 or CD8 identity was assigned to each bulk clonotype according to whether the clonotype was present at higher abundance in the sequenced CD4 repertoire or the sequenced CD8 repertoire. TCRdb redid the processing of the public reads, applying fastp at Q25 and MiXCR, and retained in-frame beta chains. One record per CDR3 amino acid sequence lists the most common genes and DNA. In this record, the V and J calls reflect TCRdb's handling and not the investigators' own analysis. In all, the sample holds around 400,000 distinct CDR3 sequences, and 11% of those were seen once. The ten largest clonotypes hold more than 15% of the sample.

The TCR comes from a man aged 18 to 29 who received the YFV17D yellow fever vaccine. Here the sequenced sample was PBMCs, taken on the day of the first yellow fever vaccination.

The CDR3 reads CSARDLQGGDTQYF. The nucleotides are TGCAGTGCTAGAGATTTGCAGGGAGGAGATACGCAGTATTTT. Here the chain combines TRBV20-1 and TRBJ2-3; a tentative D match to TRBD2 spans 6 bases. Trimming removed 0 bases from V and 5 bases from J, leaving 12 bases between the germline ends. CDR3 length: 14 amino acids, cysteine to phenylalanine. The DNA shown is the 42-base CDR3, in frame from base 1. Based on the germline V gene (reference sequence), the CDR1 and CDR2 sequences are DFQATT and SNEGSKA.